These 23 T cell receptor beta chains were sequenced from one sample in a study of shared clonotypes between healthy human individuals (dated by TCRdb to the early 2020s). Library preparation employed the immunoSEQ multiplex PCR assay. What TCRdb holds here is the immuneACCESS table cut down to in-frame rearrangements. Part of the clones is not present; checked against another copy, under half of the missing clones reflect an unresolved V gene, and the others are unexplained. The sample table records around 690,000 clones; less than 95% of these occur just once. Of the sample, roughly 36% is held by the ten largest clones. The material sequenced was memory CD8+ T cells from PBMCs. What this sample's cell subset or site label stands for: CD45RO+ cells pooled with CCR7-negative TemRA cells. The receptors were sampled from a man between 18 and 29 years old in good health. Some clones in this sample may be carry-over from other donors' samples.

J is TRBJ2-7 and V is TRBV27; 7 bases fit TRBD2. The length of the CDR3 is 19 residues. Germline values: CDR1 MNHEY, CDR2 SMNVEV (reference sequence). The trim removed 8 bases at V and 0 bases at J, leaving 22 bases unmatched. This CDR3 is CASSWAAGEPKRFSYEQYF. CDR3 nucleotide sequence: TGTGCCAGCTCGTGGGCTGCGGGAGAACCGAAGAGGTTCTCCTACGAGCAGTACTTC.

This clone was seen only a few times. The rearrangement links TRBV27 to TRBJ1-1; D unresolved. The CDR3 extends over 14 amino acids. CDR1 is MNHEY, CDR2 SMNVEV, per germline (reference sequence). Trimming removed 6 bases from V and 4 bases from J, with 15 bases in between. In DNA, the CDR3 is TGTGCCAGCAGGGGTTGGATGAGTAGCACTGAAGCTTTCTTT. Translated, it gives CASRGWMSSTEAFF.

The chain is built from TRBV27 and TRBJ2-7; no firm D call. The length of the CDR3 is 12 residues. Germline values: CDR1 MNHEY, CDR2 SMNVEV (reference sequence). With 4 bases removed from V and 4 bases from J, the gap between germline ends came to 8 bases. The CDR3 sequence is CASSSSVYEQYF. CDR3 in DNA: TGTGCCAGCAGTTCCTCGGTGTACGAGCAGTACTTC.

The V and J genes are TRBV4-3 and TRBJ1-5; D might be TRBD1 (5 bases). The CDR3 is made up of 15 amino acids. Germline V gene sequence: CDR1 LGHNA, CDR2 YSLEER. V was shortened by 0 bases and J by 3 bases, with 9 bases between the two germline ends. The DNA for the CDR3 is TGCGCCAGCAGCCAAGACGCAGGGATCAATCAGCCCCAGCATTTT. The encoded protein is CASSQDAGINQPQHF.

This sequence joins TRBV15 and TRBJ1-5, with D possibly being TRBD1 (5 bases). V was pared by 2 bases and J by 12 bases, with 20 bases between. Germline CDR1 is LNHNV and CDR2 is YYDKDF (reference sequence). This CDR3 region has 15 residues. Here the CDR3 reads CATSRNRRPGFLQHF. The CDR3 DNA reads as TGTGCCACCAGCAGAAACAGGAGGCCGGGGTTTCTCCAGCATTTT.

DNA of the CDR3: TGTGCCAGCTCACCAGGGTTTCAGGACTTGTACAATGAGCAGTTCTTC. Its translation: CASSPGFQDLYNEQFF. The gene calls are TRBV18 and TRBJ2-1, with D tentatively TRBD2 (5 bases). The CDR3 covers 16 residues. Germline assignment: CDR1 KGHSH and CDR2 LQKENI. V shed 2 bases and J shed 4 bases, with 15 bases lying between them.

V usage is TRBV2 and J usage is TRBJ2-1; 10 positions match TRBD2. The CDR3 has 18 residues. CDR1 is SNHLY, CDR2 FYNNEI, per germline. Trimming removed 2 bases from V and 2 bases from J; junction bases left unmatched: 9. The CDR3 loop reads CASSEPWEREGTYNEQFF. In DNA form, the CDR3 reads TGTGCCAGCAGTGAACCCTGGGAGCGGGAGGGTACCTACAATGAGCAGTTCTTC.

V gene TRBV6-5 combines with J gene TRBJ2-7; 11 positions agree with TRBD2. CDR1 and CDR2 from the germline V gene are MNHEY and SVGAGI. CDR3 size: 14 residues. The trim removed 6 bases at V and 2 bases at J, leaving 3 bases unmatched. The CDR3 DNA follows: TGTGCCAGCAGCCCGGGACTAGCGGCCTACGAGCAGTACTTC. It translates to CASSPGLAAYEQYF.

The J gene is TRBJ1-1, the V gene TRBV4-3; the D is unclear. In germline, CDR1 is LGHNA, CDR2 YSLEER. Trimming shortened V by 1 base and J by 5 bases, and 11 bases separated the two germline ends. This CDR3 has 14 amino acids. The CDR3 here is CASSQVVFRTEAFF. CDR3 in DNA: TGCGCCAGCAGCCAAGTTGTCTTTCGGACTGAAGCTTTCTTT.

This chain links TRBV4-1 with TRBJ1-2; D is possibly TRBD1 (5 bases). Germline CDR1 reads MGHRA; CDR2 reads YSYEKL. The CDR3 sequence is 14 residues long. The germline V and J ends were trimmed by 3 bases and 4 bases, with 12 bases remaining between them. CDR3 in DNA: TGCGCCAGCAGCCAGGGGGGGGAGTCCTATGGCTACACCTTC. Translation gives CASSQGGESYGYTF.

V usage is TRBV10-3 and J usage is TRBJ2-3; 12 positions match TRBD2. The CDR3 runs to 14 residues. The J segment lost 4 bases and the V segment lost 10 bases, leaving 6 bases of the junction unmatched. Germline-derived CDR1 and CDR2 are ENHRY and SYGVKD. CDR3 sequence reads: CATRLAGVADTQYF. The CDR3, as DNA: TGTGCCACCCGACTAGCGGGAGTGGCAGATACGCAGTATTTT.

J is TRBJ1-1 and V is TRBV7-9; no definite D call. Trimming removed 8 bases from V and 1 base from J, with 8 bases in between. Looked up from germline, CDR1 is SEHNR and CDR2 is FQNEAQ (reference sequence). The CDR3 runs 12 residues. The CDR3: CASVTGNTEAFF. CDR3 in DNA: TGTGCCAGCGTTACGGGGAACACTGAAGCTTTCTTT.

The rearrangement joins TRBV5-4 to TRBJ1-1, with no clear D. The germline CDR1 and CDR2 sequences are SGHNT and YYREEE (reference sequence). The V end lost 0 bases, the J end lost 1 base, and 13 bases lay between the germline ends. The length of the CDR3 is 16 residues. The CDR3 nucleotides read TGTGCCAGCAGCTTGGAGACGGGAAAGTCGAACACTGAAGCTTTCTTT. Translation: CASSLETGKSNTEAFF.

The V gene is TRBV7-2, the J gene TRBJ2-5; 9 nucleotides line up with TRBD2. This CDR3 is built from 16 residues. CDR1 SGHTA and CDR2 FQGNSA come from the germline V gene. The trim removed 1 base at V and 6 bases at J, leaving 9 bases unmatched. The DNA of the CDR3 is TGTGCCAGCAGCTTAGATTGGCGGGAGGGCCGTCAGACCCAGTACTTC. This sequence encodes CASSLDWREGRQTQYF.

The chain combines TRBV27 with TRBJ2-3, with D unclear. The ends were cut back, 1 base at V and 2 bases at J, with 7 bases in the middle. Germline lookup yields CDR1 MNHEY and CDR2 SMNVEV (reference sequence). The CDR3 has 14 residues. The CDR3, as DNA: TGTGCCAGCAGTTTATTCAGACCCACAGATACGCAGTATTTT. Protein: CASSLFRPTDTQYF.

In this sample, this clone turned up once. The gene calls are TRBV7-7 and TRBJ2-1, with 7 bases aligning to TRBD2. V trimming: 1 base; J trimming: 0 bases; junction bases outside the gene matches: 3. The CDR3 is 16 residues long. Germline CDR1 SSHAT, CDR2 FNYEAQ (reference sequence). CDR3 nucleotide sequence: TGTGCCAGCAGCTTAGGGCGGGGGAGCTCCTACAATGAGCAGTTCTTC. Amino acids: CASSLGRGSSYNEQFF.

In DNA, the CDR3 is TGTGCCAGCAGCTCCCGGGACAGGGGTGGTTCTGAAGCTTTCTTT. As protein: CASSSRDRGGSEAFF. The chain uses TRBV7-2 and TRBJ1-1; the match to TRBD1 covers 10 bases. Germline-derived CDR1 and CDR2 are SGHTA and FQGNSA. V gave up 4 bases and J gave up 6 bases; unmatched junction bases: 8. The CDR3 has 15 amino acids.

The gene calls are TRBV25-1 and TRBJ1-3; D possibly corresponds to TRBD1 (6 bases). Germline V lookup: CDR1 MGHDK, CDR2 SYGVNS. This CDR3 contains 15 residues. V gave up 6 bases and J gave up 0 bases, with 12 bases separating them. The CDR3 nucleotides read TGTGCCAGCAGCGCGGACAGACTCTCTGGAAACACCATATATTTT. Protein: CASSADRLSGNTIYF. Filled out from reference TRBV25-1 and TRBJ1-3, the complete variable domain reads EADIYQTPRYLVIGTGKKITLECSQTMGHDKMYWYQQDPGMELHLIHYSYGVNSTEKGDLSSESTVSRIRTEHFPLTLESARPSHTSQYLCASSADRLSGNTIYFGEGSWLTVV.

The rearrangement joins TRBV9 to TRBJ2-7; no clear D. The germline V gene encodes CDR1 SGDLS and CDR2 YYNGEE. V lost 1 base, J lost 1 base, and 9 bases lay in between. The CDR3 is 14 amino acids. The CDR3 protein is CASSVFAQSYEQYF. CDR3 nucleotide sequence: TGTGCCAGCAGCGTATTCGCCCAATCCTACGAGCAGTACTTC.

The chain recombines TRBV18 with TRBJ2-7; 7 bases match TRBD2. Germline CDR1 and CDR2: KGHSH and LQKENI. The CDR3 length is 20 residues. Trimming took 3 bases from V and 8 from J; bases not matched to a gene: 28. CDR3 DNA: TGTGCCAGCTCACCGTCGCCGCGGGAGTTCCCAGCGGTGGAATTATATAAGCAGTACTTC. Translated: CASSPSPREFPAVELYKQYF.

The V call is TRBV5-1, the J call TRBJ2-7; D is possibly TRBD1 (5 bases). Deletions cut 3 bases from V and 3 bases from J, with 10 bases between. CDR3 size: 13 residues. The germline CDR1 and CDR2 sequences are SGHRS and YFSETQ. CDR3: CASSSQGLYEQYF. The CDR3 nucleotides read TGCGCCAGCAGCTCTCAGGGTCTCTACGAGCAGTACTTC.

The gene calls are TRBV9 and TRBJ2-7; tentative D call: TRBD2 (6 bases). The CDR3 extends over 15 amino acids. Trimming pared 1 base from V and 2 bases from J, leaving 13 bases between. The V gene's germline CDR1 is SGDLS and CDR2 YYNGEE. The CDR3 nucleotides read TGTGCCAGCAGCGTATCCCCCGCGGGACCCTACGAGCAGTACTTC. The encoded protein is CASSVSPAGPYEQYF.

This chain uses TRBV2 with TRBJ2-5; TRBD1 agrees at 7 bases. Germline CDR1 and CDR2: SNHLY and FYNNEI. The CDR3 sequence is 15 residues long. V dropped 1 base and J dropped 1; count of bases not matched to a gene: 3. Here the CDR3 reads CASSEEGQIQETQYF. In DNA form, the CDR3 reads TGTGCCAGCAGTGAAGAGGGACAGATCCAAGAGACCCAGTACTTC.